Detailed here is one TCR beta chain. This record belongs to a study of blood T cell repertoires in COVID-19. Study in general: COVID-19 samples, acute and convalescent, were from the United States, Italy and Spain.

The CDR3 runs 13 residues. The V end was cut by 3 bases, the J end by 4 bases, with 12 bases between. Per the germline V gene, CDR1 is DFQATT and CDR2 is SNEGSKA (reference sequence). Repertoires were generated with immunoSEQ multiplex PCR, while TCRdb's copy carries only in-frame clones and drops some. The sample records just over 300,000 clones, around 87% being singletons. This sequence was found in a young man with active or convalescent COVID-19. V usage is TRBV20-1 and J usage is TRBJ2-5; TRBD1 might be the D (5 bases). Sample: peripheral blood. The chain's CDR3 is CSASNHRPETQYF. The CDR3 nucleotides read TGCAGTGCTAGTAATCACAGGCCAGAGACCCAGTACTTC.